The clone carrying this T cell receptor beta chain was seen only a few times. What it binds is unknown. The sample belongs to a study of cytomegalovirus exposure and HLA in healthy donors. Study-wide points: Analysis performed later showed TCR beta chains linked to HLA being more clonally expanded than equally common others.

The PCR had 60 Vbeta and 13 Jbeta primers. Assay used: immunoSEQ multiplex PCR; TCRdb lists only in-frame clones, some missing. Of some 170,000 clones in the sample, about 9% were seen once. Unmatched junction bases numbered 6, after V lost 2 bases and J lost 4 bases. The germline gives CDR1 SGHRS, CDR2 YFSETQ. The CDR3 sequence is 15 residues long. The sequence was collected from a woman under 40 in good health and CMV-seropositive. This chain links TRBV5-1 with TRBJ1-5; 7 nucleotides line up with TRBD1. Sequenced sample: PBMCs. CDR3 residues: CASSLGGDRNQPQHF. In DNA form, the CDR3 reads TGCGCCAGCAGCTTAGGGGGCGACCGGAATCAGCCCCAGCATTTT.